Many counts were recorded for the clone carrying this TCR beta chain. Antigen unknown. This CDR3 contains 15 residues. V was shortened by 0 bases and J by 1 base, with 9 bases between the two germline ends. Per the germline V gene, CDR1 is LGHDT and CDR2 is YNNKEL (reference sequence). These data belong to a study of T cells in Graves' hyperthyroidism and ophthalmopathy. Researchers amplified the TCR beta CDR3 regions from RNA transcripts. Primed by the HTBI set, a first-round RT-PCR was run on the TCR CDR3. TCRdb fed the multiplex PCR reads into MiXCR, producing one record per CDR3 protein. In the table there are about 770,000 distinct CDR3 sequences, around a sixth of which are singletons. Notes on the study in general: Blood also carried most thyroid clonotypes expanded above 0.001.

Uncontrolled infection, other autoimmune disease, pregnancy or lactation led to exclusion. Blood was drawn at first hyperthyroidism diagnosis, before any ophthalmopathy symptoms. Each 10 ml fresh peripheral blood draw supplied the PBMCs. The genes are TRBV3-1 and TRBJ1-1; unclear D gene. The receptor was derived from a woman aged 50 to 60 with Graves' hyperthyroidism that later progressed to Graves' ophthalmopathy. The specimen was blood. The DNA for the CDR3 is TGTGCCAGCAGCCAAGATCCGGGCAAGAACACTGAAGCTTTCTTT. Its translation is CASSQDPGKNTEAFF.